These 8 T cell receptor beta chains were all obtained from the same sample, sequenced in a study of glioma-infiltrating T cells (dated by TCRdb to 2016 to 2017). Sequencing relied on an Illumina MiSeq. TCR alpha and beta CDR3 regions were amplified with the iRepertoire nested amplicon-rescue multiplex PCR (arm-PCR) platform from RNA. TCRdb reran the public reads through fastp at Q25 and MiXCR, keeping productive beta chains. One record per CDR3 amino acid sequence lists the most common genes and DNA. Within this sample are about 99,000 distinct CDR3 sequences, with 25% to 30% of them counted one time only. 44% of the sample is held by the ten biggest clonotypes. Sequenced input: glioma tissue, nonneoplastic brain tissue, or PBMCs (not recorded which). These receptor sequences come from a human donor with low-grade glioma or glioblastoma, undergoing nonglioma brain surgery, or in good health (not recorded which).

The chain employs TRBV12-3 or TRBV12-4 and TRBJ1-1; D might be TRBD1 (6 bases). Trimming pared 4 bases from V and 3 bases from J, leaving 9 bases between. The CDR3 has 13 amino acids. The CDR3 DNA follows: TGTGCCAGCAGTTCGACAGGCCACACTGAAGCTTTCTTT. Protein product: CASSSTGHTEAFF.

This clonotype was counted ten times or more. J is TRBJ1-5 and V is TRBV20-1; D might be TRBD1 (6 bases). This CDR3 spans 12 amino acids. V was shortened by 6 bases and J by 7 bases, with 13 bases between the two germline ends. CDR1 is DFQATT, CDR2 SNEGSKA, per germline (reference sequence). DNA of the CDR3: TGCAGTGCCCAGGACAGTCCCCAGCCCCAGCATTTT. This gives the protein CSAQDSPQPQHF.

This chain links TRBV28 with TRBJ2-1; D unresolved. The V gene lost 7 bases and the J gene lost 9 bases, with 13 bases spanning the gap. CDR3 length: 12 residues. Germline V gene sequence: CDR1 MDHEN, CDR2 SYDVKM. CDR3 in amino acids: CASKVKVFEQFF. The DNA for the CDR3 is TGTGCCAGCAAGGTAAAAGTGTTTGAGCAGTTCTTC.

This clonotype was counted at least ten times. The rearrangement uses TRBV20-1 and TRBJ1-5, with 8 nucleotides matching TRBD1. V dropped 8 bases and J dropped 4; count of bases not matched to a gene: 4. The CDR3 is 12 residues long. Per germline, CDR1 DFQATT and CDR2 SNEGSKA (reference sequence). The CDR3 is CSSGTGNQPQHF. The CDR3 DNA reads as TGCAGTTCCGGGACAGGTAATCAGCCCCAGCATTTT.

This clonotype was seen many times. The gene calls are TRBV6-1 and TRBJ2-5, with D unclear. Germline CDR1 is MNHNS and CDR2 is SASEGT. The CDR3 runs 11 residues. Trimming shortened V by 7 bases and J by 5 bases, and 8 bases separated the two germline ends. The CDR3 is CASTERETQYF. In DNA form, the CDR3 reads TGTGCCAGCACCGAAAGGGAGACCCAGTACTTC.

The CDR3 DNA reads as TGTGCCAGCTCAAGGGGGGCTGTCAATCAGCCCCAGCATTTT. Translated, it gives CASSRGAVNQPQHF. This sequence joins TRBV18 and TRBJ1-5; tentatively, D is TRBD1 (6 bases). Germline-derived CDR1 and CDR2 are KGHSH and LQKENI. Trimming removed 5 bases from V and 3 bases from J, with 11 bases in between. CDR3 length equals 14 residues.

This clonotype was recorded at least ten times. The chain uses TRBV2 and TRBJ2-5; D not certain. Germline values: CDR1 SNHLY, CDR2 FYNNEI. Trimming removed 6 bases from V and 0 bases from J, with 8 bases in between. The CDR3 is 13 residues long. CDR3 nucleotides: TGTGCCAGCAGGAGTCTGTACCAAGAGACCCAGTACTTC. Its translation: CASRSLYQETQYF.

As to this clonotype: This could be a read error, since a much larger clone is one nucleotide away. The gene calls are TRBV20-1 and TRBJ1-2; D perhaps matches TRBD1 (5 bases). From germline, CDR1 is DFQATT and CDR2 SNEGSKA (reference sequence). The V end lost 6 bases, the J end lost 3 bases, and 14 bases lay between the germline ends. CDR3 length equals 13 residues. The CDR3: CSARTSGDYGYTF. Here the CDR3 DNA reads TGCAGTGCCCGGACAAGCGGTGACTATGGCTACACCTTC.